Shown below are 4 T cell receptor beta chains from a single sample sequenced in a study of OX40 agonist ivuxolimab in advanced cancers. Here immunoSEQ multiplex PCR was the method, and the copy in TCRdb shows in-frame clones only, minus some. The table has around 34,000 clones, 81% seen once. The sequencing used CD4+ or CD8+ T cells sorted from blood, collected in a trial of the OX40 agonist ivuxolimab. The source is an adult with an advanced solid tumor such as melanoma, head and neck, liver or kidney cancer.

V gene TRBV5-6 combines with J gene TRBJ1-2, with D possibly being TRBD1 (5 bases). The CDR3 is 15 residues long. With 3 bases removed from V and 4 bases from J, the gap between germline ends came to 16 bases. Germline V gives CDR1 SGHDT, CDR2 YYEEEE. DNA for the CDR3: TGTGCCAGCAGCTCGTCCCGGGGGAACCCCTATGGCTACACCTTC. As protein: CASSSSRGNPYGYTF.

In DNA, the CDR3 is TGCGCCAGCAGCCAAGATTCGTCGGACAGGGGGTATGAGCAGTTCTTC. Translated: CASSQDSSDRGYEQFF. This rearrangement joins TRBV4-1 to TRBJ2-1; 10 bases fit TRBD1. Per germline, CDR1 MGHRA and CDR2 YSYEKL. The CDR3 loop spans 16 amino acids. With 0 bases clipped from V and 8 bases from J, the junction kept 7 bases outside the gene matches.

The chain employs TRBV7-6 and TRBJ1-1; TRBD1 matches 10 bases. CDR1 is SGHVS and CDR2 is FNYEAQ in the germline V gene. The CDR3 is 15 residues long. V was clipped by 6 bases and J by 2 bases; unmatched bases: 6. This CDR3 reads CASSLGQGTNTEAFF. The CDR3 coding sequence is TGTGCCAGCAGTCTGGGACAGGGGACCAACACTGAAGCTTTCTTT.

In its sample, this clone was seen a few times. The chain combines TRBV7-2 with TRBJ1-6, with D uncertain. CDR1 and CDR2 from the germline V gene are SGHTA and FQGNSA. The CDR3 totals 12 residues. The ends were cut back, 1 base at V and 9 bases at J, with 4 bases in the middle. The CDR3 DNA sequence: TGTGCCAGCAGCTTAGACCCTTCACCCCTCCACTTT. Translated, it gives CASSLDPSPLHF. Filled out from reference TRBV7-2 and TRBJ1-6, the complete variable domain reads GAGVSQSPSNKVTEKGKDVELRCDPISGHTALYWYRQSLGQGLEFLIYFQGNSAPDKSGLPSDRFSAERTGGSVSTLTIQRTQQEDSAVYLCASSLDPSPLHFGNGTRLTVT.